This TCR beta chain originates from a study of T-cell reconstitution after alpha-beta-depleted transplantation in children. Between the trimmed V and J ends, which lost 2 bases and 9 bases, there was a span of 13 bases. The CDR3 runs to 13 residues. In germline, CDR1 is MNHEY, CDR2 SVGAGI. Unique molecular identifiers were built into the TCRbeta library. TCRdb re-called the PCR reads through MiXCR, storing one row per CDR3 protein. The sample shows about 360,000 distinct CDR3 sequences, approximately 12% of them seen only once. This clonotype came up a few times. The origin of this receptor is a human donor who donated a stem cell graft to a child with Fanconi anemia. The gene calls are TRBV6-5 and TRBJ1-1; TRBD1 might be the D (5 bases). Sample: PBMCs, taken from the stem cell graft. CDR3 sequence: CASSYADTSKAFF. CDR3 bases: TGTGCCAGCAGTTACGCGGACACCTCTAAAGCTTTCTTT.